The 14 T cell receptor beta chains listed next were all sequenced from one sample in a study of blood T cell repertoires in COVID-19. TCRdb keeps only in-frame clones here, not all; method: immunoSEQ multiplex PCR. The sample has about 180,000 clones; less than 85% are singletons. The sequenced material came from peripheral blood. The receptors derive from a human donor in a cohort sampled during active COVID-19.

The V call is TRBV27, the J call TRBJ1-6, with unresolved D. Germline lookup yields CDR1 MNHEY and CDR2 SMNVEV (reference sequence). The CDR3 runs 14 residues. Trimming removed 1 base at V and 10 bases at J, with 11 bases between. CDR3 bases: TGTGCCAGCAGTTTATTGCCAGGAGGCTCACCCCTCCACTTT. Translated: CASSLLPGGSPLHF.

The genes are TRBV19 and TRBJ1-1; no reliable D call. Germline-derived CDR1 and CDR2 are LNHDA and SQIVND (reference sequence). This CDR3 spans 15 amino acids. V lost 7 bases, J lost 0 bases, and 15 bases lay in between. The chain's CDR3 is CASIPGGVLNTEAFF. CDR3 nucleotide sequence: TGTGCCAGTATCCCTGGCGGGGTATTGAACACTGAAGCTTTCTTT.

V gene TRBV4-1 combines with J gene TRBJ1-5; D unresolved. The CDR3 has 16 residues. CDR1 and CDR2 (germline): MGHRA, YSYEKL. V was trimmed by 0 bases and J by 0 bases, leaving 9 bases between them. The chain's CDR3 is CASSQDSTYSNQPQHF. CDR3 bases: TGCGCCAGCAGCCAAGATTCAACTTATAGCAATCAGCCCCAGCATTTT.

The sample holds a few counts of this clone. CDR3: CATGVGGSGNTIYF. For the CDR3, the DNA is TGTGCCACCGGCGTGGGGGGGTCTGGAAACACCATATATTTT. The V call is TRBV15, the J call TRBJ1-3, with D perhaps TRBD1 (5 bases). This CDR3 region has 14 residues. The germline V gene encodes CDR1 LNHNV and CDR2 YYDKDF (reference sequence). Deletions cut 8 bases from V and 1 base from J, with 12 bases between.

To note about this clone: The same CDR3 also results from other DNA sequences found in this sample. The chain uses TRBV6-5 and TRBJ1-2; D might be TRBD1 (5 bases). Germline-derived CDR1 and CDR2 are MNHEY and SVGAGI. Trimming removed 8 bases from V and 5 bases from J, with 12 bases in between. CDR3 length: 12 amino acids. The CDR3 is CASSRAGYGYTF. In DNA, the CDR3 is TGTGCCAGCTCCAGGGCAGGGTATGGCTACACCTTC.

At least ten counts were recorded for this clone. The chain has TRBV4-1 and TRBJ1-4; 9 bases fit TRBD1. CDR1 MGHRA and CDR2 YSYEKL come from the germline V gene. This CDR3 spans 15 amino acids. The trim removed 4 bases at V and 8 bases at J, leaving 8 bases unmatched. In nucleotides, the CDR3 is TGCGCCAGCAGCCGCCAGGGACAGGGAGAGGAAAAACTGTTTTTT. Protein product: CASSRQGQGEEKLFF.

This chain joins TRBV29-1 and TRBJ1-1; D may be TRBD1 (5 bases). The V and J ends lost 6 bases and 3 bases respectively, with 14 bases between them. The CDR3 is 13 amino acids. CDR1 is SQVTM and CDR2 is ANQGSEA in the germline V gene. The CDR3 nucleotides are TGCAGCGTGGGGCCGGGCCAGGACACTGAAGCTTTCTTT. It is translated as CSVGPGQDTEAFF.

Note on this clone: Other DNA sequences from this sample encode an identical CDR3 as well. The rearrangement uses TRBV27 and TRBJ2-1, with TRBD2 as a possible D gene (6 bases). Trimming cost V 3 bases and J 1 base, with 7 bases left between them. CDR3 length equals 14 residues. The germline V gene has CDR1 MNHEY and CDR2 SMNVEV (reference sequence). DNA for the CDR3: TGTGCCAGCAGTTTTCGGGGGTCCTACAATGAGCAGTTCTTC. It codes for CASSFRGSYNEQFF.

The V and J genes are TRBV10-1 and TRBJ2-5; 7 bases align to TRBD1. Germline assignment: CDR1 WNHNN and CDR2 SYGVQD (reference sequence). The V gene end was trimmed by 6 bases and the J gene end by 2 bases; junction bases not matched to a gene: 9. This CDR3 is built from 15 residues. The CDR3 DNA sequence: TGCGCCAGCAGCCCCGGGACAGCGTTACAAGAGACCCAGTACTTC. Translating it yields CASSPGTALQETQYF.

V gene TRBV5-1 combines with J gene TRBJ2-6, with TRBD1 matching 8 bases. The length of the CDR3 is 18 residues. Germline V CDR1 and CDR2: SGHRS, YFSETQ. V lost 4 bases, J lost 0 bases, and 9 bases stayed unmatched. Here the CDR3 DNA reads TGCGCCAGCAGCCCACATCAGGGGGCTGGCTCTGGGGCCAACGTCCTGACTTTC. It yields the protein CASSPHQGAGSGANVLTF.

CDR3 DNA: TGTGCCAGCAGTGAGATGGCAGGGAACTATGGCTACACCTTC. Translating gives CASSEMAGNYGYTF. The chain carries TRBV6-1 and TRBJ1-2; maybe TRBD1 (5 bases). CDR1 and CDR2 from the germline V gene are MNHNS and SASEGT. The CDR3 runs 14 residues. Trimming stripped 3 bases from V and 2 bases from J, with 10 bases between.

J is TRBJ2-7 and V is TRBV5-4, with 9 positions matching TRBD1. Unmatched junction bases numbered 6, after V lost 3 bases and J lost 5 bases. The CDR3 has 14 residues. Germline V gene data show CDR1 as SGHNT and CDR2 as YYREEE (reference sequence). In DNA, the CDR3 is TGTGCCAGCAGCTCGGACAGGGGTGAGGACGAGCAGTACTTC. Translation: CASSSDRGEDEQYF.

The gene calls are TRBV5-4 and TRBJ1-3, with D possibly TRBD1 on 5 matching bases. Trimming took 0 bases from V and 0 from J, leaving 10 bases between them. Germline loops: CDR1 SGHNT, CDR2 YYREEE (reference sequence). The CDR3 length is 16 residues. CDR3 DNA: TGTGCCAGCAGCTTGGGCCAGGGTCACTCTGGAAACACCATATATTTT. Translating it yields CASSLGQGHSGNTIYF. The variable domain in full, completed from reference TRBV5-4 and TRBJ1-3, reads ETGVTQSPTHLIKTRGQQVTLRCSSQSGHNTVSWYQQALGQGPQFIFQYYREEENGRGNFPPRFSGLQFPNYSSELNVNALELDDSALYLCASSLGQGHSGNTIYFGEGSWLTVV.

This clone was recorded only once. The CDR3 sequence: CASSQVRDRGRNSPLHF. In DNA, the CDR3 is TGTGCCAGCAGCCAAGTTCGCGACAGGGGGCGGAATTCACCCCTCCACTTT. The chain combines TRBV3-1 (or the pseudogene TRBV3-2) with TRBJ1-6, with TRBD1 matching over 10 bases. This CDR3 contains 17 residues. CDR1 and CDR2 from the germline V gene are LGHDT and YNNKEL (reference sequence). Losses at the gene ends were 1 base for V and 7 bases for J; bases not matched to a gene: 7.